The entry below describes one T cell receptor beta chain. This sample was included in a study of T-cell reconstitution after alpha-beta-depleted transplantation in children. The germline V gene encodes CDR1 SEHNR and CDR2 FQNEAQ (reference sequence). V lost 4 bases to trimming and J lost 3 bases; unmatched junction nucleotides: 5. This CDR3 contains 15 residues. The authors prepared the TCRbeta library with unique molecular identifiers. MiXCR, applied by TCRdb to the PCR reads, yields one record per CDR3 protein. There are about 440,000 distinct CDR3 sequences in the sample; about 40% occur only once, and approximately 25% lies in the top ten.

The sequence derives from a girl aged 2 to 9 with aplastic anemia, due to receive a stem cell transplant. The sequences come from PBMCs, collected before TCRalphabeta/CD19-depleted stem cell transplant. This chain connects TRBV7-9 to TRBJ2-3; 9 bases line up with TRBD1. The CDR3 DNA is TGTGCCAGCAGCTCCACAGGGGGCGAAACAGATACGCAGTATTTT. Its protein product is CASSSTGGETDTQYF.